This T cell receptor (beta chain) emerged from a study of blood T cell repertoires in COVID-19. Clones were sequenced by immunoSEQ multiplex PCR, and TCRdb holds only the in-frame ones, with some missing. The table shows approximately 200,000 clones, with 84% occurring only once. Trimming cost V 10 bases and J 1 base; bases outside gene matches: 2. The CDR3 extends over 14 amino acids. CDR1 KGHDR and CDR2 SFDVKD come from the germline V gene. The sequence came from a woman in her twenties or thirties who had recovered from COVID-19. V gene TRBV24-1 combines with J gene TRBJ2-2; TRBD2 matches at 10 bases. Sequences were obtained from peripheral blood. The CDR3 nucleotides are TGTGCCACAGGACTAGCGGAGAACACCGGGGAGCTGTTTTTT. Translation gives CATGLAENTGELFF.